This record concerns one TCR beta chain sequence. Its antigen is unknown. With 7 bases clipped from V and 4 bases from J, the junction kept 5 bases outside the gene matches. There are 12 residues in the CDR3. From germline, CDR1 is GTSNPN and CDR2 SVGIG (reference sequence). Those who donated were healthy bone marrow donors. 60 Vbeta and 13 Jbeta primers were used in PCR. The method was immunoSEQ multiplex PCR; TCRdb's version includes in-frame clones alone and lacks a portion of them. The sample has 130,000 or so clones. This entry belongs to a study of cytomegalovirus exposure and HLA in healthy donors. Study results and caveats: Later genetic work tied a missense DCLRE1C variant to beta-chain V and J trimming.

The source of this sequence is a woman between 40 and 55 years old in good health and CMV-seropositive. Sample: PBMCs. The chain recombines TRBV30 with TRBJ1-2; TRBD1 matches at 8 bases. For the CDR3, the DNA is TGTGCCTACCAAGACAGGGGCTATGGCTACACCTTC. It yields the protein CAYQDRGYGYTF.